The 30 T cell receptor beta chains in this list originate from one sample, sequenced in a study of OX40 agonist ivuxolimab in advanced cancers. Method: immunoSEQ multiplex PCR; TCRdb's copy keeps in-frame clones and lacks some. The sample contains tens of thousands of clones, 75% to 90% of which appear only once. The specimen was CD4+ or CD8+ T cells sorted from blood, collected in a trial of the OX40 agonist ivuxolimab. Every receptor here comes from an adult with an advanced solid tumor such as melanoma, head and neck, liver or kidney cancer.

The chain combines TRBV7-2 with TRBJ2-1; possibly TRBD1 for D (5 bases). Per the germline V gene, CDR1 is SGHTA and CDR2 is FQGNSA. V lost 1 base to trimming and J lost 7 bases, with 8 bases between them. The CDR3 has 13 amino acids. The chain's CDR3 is CASSLGGANEQFF. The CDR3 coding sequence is TGTGCCAGCAGCTTAGGTGGGGCGAATGAGCAGTTCTTC.

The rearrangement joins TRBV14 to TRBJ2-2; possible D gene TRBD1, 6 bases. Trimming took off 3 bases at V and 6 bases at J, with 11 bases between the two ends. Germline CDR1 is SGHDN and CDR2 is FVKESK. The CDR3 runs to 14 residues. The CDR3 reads CASSHLRGSGELFF. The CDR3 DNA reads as TGTGCCAGCAGCCACTTAAGGGGGTCCGGGGAGCTGTTTTTT.

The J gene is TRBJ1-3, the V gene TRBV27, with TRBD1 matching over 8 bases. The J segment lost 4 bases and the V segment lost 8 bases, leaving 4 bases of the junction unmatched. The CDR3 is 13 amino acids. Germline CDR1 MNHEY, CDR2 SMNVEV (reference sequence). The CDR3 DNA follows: TGTGCCAGCCGGTGGACAGGGGGAAACACCATATATTTT. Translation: CASRWTGGNTIYF.

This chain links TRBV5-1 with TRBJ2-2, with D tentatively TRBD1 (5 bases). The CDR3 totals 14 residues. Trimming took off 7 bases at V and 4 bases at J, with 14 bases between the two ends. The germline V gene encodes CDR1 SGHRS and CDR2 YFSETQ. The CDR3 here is CASRRTSSTGELFF. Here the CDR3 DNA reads TGCGCCAGCCGCAGGACATCTAGCACCGGGGAGCTGTTTTTT.

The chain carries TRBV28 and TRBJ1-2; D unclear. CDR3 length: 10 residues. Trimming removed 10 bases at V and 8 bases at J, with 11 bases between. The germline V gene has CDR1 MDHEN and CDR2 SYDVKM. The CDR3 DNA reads TGTGCCACCACCTCCCGGGGCTACACCTTC. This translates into CATTSRGYTF.

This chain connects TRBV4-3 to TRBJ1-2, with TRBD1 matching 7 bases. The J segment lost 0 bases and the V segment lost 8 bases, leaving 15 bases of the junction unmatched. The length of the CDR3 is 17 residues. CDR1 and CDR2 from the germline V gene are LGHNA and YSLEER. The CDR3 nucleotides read TGCGCCAGCGCACCGCAGGCGGGACAGTATTCTAACTATGGCTACACCTTC. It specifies CASAPQAGQYSNYGYTF.

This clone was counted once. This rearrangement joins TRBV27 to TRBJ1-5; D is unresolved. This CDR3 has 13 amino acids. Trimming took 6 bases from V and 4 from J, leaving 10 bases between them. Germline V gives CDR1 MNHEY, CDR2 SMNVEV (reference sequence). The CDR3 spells CASRHSQNQPQHF. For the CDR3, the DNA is TGTGCCAGCAGGCACAGCCAGAATCAGCCCCAGCATTTT.

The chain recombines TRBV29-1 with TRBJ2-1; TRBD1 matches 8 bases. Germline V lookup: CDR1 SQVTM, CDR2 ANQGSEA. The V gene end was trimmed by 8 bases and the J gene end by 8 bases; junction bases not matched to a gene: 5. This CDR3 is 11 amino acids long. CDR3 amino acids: CSIYRGDEQFF. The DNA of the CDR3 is TGCAGCATCTACAGGGGGGATGAGCAGTTCTTC.

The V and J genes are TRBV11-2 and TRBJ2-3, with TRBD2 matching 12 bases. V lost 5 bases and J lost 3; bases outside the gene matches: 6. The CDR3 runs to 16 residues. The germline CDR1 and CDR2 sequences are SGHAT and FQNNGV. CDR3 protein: CASSPFGLAGTDTQYF. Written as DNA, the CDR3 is TGTGCCAGCAGCCCCTTTGGACTAGCGGGGACAGATACGCAGTATTTT. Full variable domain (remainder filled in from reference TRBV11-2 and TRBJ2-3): EAGVAQSPRYKIIEKRQSVAFWCNPISGHATLYWYQQILGQGPKLLIQFQNNGVVDDSQLPKDRFSAERLKGVDSTLKIQPAKLEDSAVYLCASSPFGLAGTDTQYFGPGTRLTVL.

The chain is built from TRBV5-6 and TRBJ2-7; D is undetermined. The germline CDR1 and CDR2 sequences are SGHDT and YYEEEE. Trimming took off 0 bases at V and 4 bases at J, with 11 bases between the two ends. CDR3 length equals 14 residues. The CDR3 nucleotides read TGTGCCAGCAGCTTGGTATCAGCACCATACGAGCAGTACTTC. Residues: CASSLVSAPYEQYF.

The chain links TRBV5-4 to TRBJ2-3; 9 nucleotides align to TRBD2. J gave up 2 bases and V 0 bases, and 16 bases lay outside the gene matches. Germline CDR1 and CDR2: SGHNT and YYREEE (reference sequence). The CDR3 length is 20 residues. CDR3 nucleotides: TGTGCCAGCAGCTTGGATCCGGTTGCGGGACTAGCTGTAGACACAGATACGCAGTATTTT. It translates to CASSLDPVAGLAVDTDTQYF.

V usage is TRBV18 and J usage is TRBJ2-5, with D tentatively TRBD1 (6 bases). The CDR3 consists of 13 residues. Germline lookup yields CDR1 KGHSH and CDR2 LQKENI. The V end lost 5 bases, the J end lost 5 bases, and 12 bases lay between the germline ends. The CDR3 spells CASSKQGGETQYF. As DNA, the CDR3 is TGTGCCAGCTCAAAACAGGGCGGGGAGACCCAGTACTTC. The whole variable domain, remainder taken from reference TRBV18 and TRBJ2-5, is NAGVMQNPRHLVRRRGQEARLRCSPMKGHSHVYWYRQLPEEGLKFMVYLQKENIIDESGMPKERFSAEFPKEGPSILRIQQVVRGDSAAYFCASSKQGGETQYFGPGTRLLVL.

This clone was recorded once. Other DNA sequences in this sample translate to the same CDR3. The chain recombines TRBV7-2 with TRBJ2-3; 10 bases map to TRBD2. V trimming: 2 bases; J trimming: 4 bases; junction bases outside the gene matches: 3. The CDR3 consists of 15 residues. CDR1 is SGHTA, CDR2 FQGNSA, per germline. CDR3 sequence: CASSLQRGGPDTQYF. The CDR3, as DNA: TGTGCCAGCAGCTTACAGCGGGGGGGCCCAGATACGCAGTATTTT.

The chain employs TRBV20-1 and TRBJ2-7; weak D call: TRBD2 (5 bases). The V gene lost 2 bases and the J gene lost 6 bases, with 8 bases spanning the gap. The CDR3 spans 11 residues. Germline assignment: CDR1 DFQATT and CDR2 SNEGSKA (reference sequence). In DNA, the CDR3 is TGCAGTGCTAGATCCGGGGTCGAGCAGTACTTC. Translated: CSARSGVEQYF.

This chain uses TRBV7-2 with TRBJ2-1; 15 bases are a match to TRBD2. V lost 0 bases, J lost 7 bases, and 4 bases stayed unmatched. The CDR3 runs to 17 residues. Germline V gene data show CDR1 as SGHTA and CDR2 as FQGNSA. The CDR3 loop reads CASSLAGTSGGRNEQFF. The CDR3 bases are TGTGCCAGCAGCTTAGCCGGGACTAGCGGGGGGCGAAATGAGCAGTTCTTC.

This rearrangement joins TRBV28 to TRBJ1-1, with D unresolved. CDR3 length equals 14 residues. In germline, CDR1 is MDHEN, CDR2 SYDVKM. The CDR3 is CVVSLSSMNTEAFF. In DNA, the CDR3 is TGTGTAGTGTCCCTCAGTTCGATGAACACTGAAGCTTTCTTT.

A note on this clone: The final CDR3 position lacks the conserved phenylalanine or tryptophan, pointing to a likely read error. CDR3 in DNA: TGTGCCAGCTCAACAGACAGGGGTTCACCCCTCCACCTT. Its translation is CASSTDRGSPLHL. V gene TRBV18 combines with J gene TRBJ1-6; TRBD1 agrees at 8 bases. Germline values: CDR1 KGHSH, CDR2 LQKENI. V lost 5 bases to trimming and J lost 9 bases; unmatched junction nucleotides: 3. The CDR3 totals 13 residues.

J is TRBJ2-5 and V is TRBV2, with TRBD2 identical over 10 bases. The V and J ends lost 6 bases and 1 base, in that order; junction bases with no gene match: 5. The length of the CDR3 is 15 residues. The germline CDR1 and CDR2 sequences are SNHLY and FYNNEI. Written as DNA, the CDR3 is TGTGCCAGCAGGAATAGCGGGGGGACCCAAGAGACCCAGTACTTC. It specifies CASRNSGGTQETQYF.

The DNA for the CDR3 is TGTGCCGCCCGAGGGGGGGTGCGGCCGTACTTC. Its protein is CAARGGVRPYF. V gene TRBV6-6 combines with J gene TRBJ2-5; maybe TRBD2 (7 bases). Trimming stripped 11 bases from V and 13 bases from J, with 20 bases between. Germline V CDR1 and CDR2: MNHNY, SVGAGI (reference sequence). CDR3 length: 11 residues.

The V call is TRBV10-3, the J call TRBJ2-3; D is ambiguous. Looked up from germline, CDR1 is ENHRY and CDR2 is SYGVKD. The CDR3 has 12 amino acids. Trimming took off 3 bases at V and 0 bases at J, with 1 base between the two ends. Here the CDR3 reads CAISDSTDTQYF. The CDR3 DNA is TGTGCCATCAGTGACAGCACAGATACGCAGTATTTT.

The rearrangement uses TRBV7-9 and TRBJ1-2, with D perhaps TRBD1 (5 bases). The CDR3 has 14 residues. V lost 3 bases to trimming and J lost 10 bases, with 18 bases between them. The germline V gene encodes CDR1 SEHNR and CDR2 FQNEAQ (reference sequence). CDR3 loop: CASSLEGRGTLYTF. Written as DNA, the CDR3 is TGTGCCAGCAGCTTGGAGGGGCGCGGGACTCTCTACACCTTC.

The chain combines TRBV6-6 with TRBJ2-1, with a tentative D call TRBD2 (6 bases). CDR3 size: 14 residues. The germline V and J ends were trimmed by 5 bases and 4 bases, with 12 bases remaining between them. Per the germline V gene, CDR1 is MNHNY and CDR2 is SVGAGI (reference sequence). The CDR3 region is CASSPYRGYNEQFF. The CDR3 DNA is TGTGCCAGCAGTCCCTACCGGGGGTACAATGAGCAGTTCTTC.

The CDR3 reads CASSHNTGGNQPQHF. In DNA, the CDR3 is TGTGCCAGTAGTCATAACACAGGAGGAAATCAGCCCCAGCATTTT. V and J are TRBV19 and TRBJ1-5, with D possibly being TRBD1 (5 bases). This CDR3 comprises 15 residues. Per germline, CDR1 LNHDA and CDR2 SQIVND (reference sequence). V was trimmed by 5 bases and J by 4 bases, leaving 15 bases between them.

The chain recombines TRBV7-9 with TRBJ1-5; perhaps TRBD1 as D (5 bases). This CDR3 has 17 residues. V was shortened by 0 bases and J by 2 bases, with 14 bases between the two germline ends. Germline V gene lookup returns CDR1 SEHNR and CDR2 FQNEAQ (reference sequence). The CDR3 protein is CASSLARGREGNQPQHF. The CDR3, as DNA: TGTGCCAGCAGCTTAGCGCGGGGCAGGGAAGGCAATCAGCCCCAGCATTTT.

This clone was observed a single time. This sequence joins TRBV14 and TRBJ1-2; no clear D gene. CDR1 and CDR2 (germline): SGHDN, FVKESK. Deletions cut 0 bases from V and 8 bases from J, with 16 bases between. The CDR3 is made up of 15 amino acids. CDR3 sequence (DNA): TGTGCCAGCAGCCAAGACATGAAGGGTCTCGACGGCTACACCTTC. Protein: CASSQDMKGLDGYTF.

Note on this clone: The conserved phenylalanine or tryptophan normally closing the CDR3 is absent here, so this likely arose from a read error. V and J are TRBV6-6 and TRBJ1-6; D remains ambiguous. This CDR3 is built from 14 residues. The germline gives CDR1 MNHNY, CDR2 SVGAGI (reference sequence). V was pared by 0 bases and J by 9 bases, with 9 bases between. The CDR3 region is CASSYSSMVSPLHL. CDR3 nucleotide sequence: TGTGCCAGCAGTTACTCCAGTATGGTTTCACCCCTCCACCTT.

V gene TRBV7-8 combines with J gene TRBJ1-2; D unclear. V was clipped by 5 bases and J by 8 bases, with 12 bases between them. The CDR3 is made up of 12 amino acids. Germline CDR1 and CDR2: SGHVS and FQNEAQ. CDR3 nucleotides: TGTGCCAGCAGCCCAGTCCTGGGGGGCTACACCTTC. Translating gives CASSPVLGGYTF. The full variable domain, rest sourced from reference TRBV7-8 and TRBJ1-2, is GAGVSQSPRYKVAKRGQDVALRCDPISGHVSLFWYQQALGQGPEFLTYFQNEAQLDKSGLPSDRFFAERPEGSVSTLKIQRTQQEDSAVYLCASSPVLGGYTFGSGTRLTVV.

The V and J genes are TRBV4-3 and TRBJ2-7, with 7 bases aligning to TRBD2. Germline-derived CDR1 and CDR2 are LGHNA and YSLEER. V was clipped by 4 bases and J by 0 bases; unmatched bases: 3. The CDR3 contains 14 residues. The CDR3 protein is CASSRGLNSYEQYF. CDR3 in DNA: TGCGCCAGCAGCCGGGGACTAAACTCCTACGAGCAGTACTTC.

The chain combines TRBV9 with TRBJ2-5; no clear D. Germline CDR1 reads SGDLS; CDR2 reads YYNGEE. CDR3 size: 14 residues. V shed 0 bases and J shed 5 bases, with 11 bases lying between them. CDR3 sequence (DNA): TGTGCCAGCAGCGTAGGTCAAGGCCCGGAGACCCAGTACTTC. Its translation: CASSVGQGPETQYF.

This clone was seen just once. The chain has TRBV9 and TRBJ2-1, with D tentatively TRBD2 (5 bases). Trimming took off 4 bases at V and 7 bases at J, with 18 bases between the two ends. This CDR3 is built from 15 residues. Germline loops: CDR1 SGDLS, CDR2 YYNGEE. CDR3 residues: CASSPRSDSGNEQFF. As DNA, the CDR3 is TGTGCCAGCAGCCCCCGATCGGACTCGGGAAATGAGCAGTTCTTC.